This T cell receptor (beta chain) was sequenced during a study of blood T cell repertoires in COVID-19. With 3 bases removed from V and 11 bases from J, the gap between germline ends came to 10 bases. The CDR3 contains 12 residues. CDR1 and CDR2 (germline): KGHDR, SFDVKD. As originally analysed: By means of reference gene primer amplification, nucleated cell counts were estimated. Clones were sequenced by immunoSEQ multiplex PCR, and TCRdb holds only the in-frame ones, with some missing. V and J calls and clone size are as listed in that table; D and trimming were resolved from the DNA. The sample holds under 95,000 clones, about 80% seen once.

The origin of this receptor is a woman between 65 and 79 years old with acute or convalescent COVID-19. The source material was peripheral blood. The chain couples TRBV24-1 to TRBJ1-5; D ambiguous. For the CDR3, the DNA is TGTGCCACCAGTGATATGGGGAGCGCCCAGCATTTT. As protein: CATSDMGSAQHF.